This T cell receptor (beta chain) is drawn from a study of T cell responses to AZD1222 COVID-19 vaccine. Findings of the study overall: Reports say nearly half of spike-specific TCRs go after unmutated variant regions. With two AZD1222 doses given, Spike-specific TCR breadth and depth both rose. There were mostly white British donors and more females than males, and clonal diversity was possibly underestimated.

The repertoire was sequenced with immunoSEQ multiplex PCR; TCRdb's copy has only in-frame clones and lacks some. This table holds about 150,000 clones, about 90% found once. Trimming pared 6 bases from V and 7 bases from J, leaving 15 bases between. The length of the CDR3 is 13 residues. CDR1 and CDR2 from the germline V gene are SQVTM and ANQGSEA. Doses given second, at about 4 or about 12 weeks, were pooled. Worth noting for this clone: What it recognizes is unknown.

Specimen: peripheral blood, collected 28 days after the second AZD1222 dose. This sequence joins TRBV29-1 and TRBJ2-2; D might be TRBD2 (6 bases). This TCR derives from an adult who received the AZD1222 COVID-19 vaccine. This CDR3 is CSVAGTRGGELFF. The DNA for the CDR3 is TGCAGCGTGGCCGGGACTCGGGGCGGGGAGCTGTTTTTT.